This T cell receptor (beta chain) originates from a study of T cell changes during pregnancy in multiple sclerosis. TCRdb's table, derived via immunoSEQ multiplex PCR, lists solely in-frame clones and lacks some. The table lists some 57,000 clones, approximately 90% of them singletons. The sequence was collected from a female donor with multiple sclerosis, enrolled in a pregnancy study. The sequencing here drew on CD4+ T cells from peripheral blood mononuclear cells, taken in the first trimester of pregnancy.

For the CDR3, the DNA is TGTGCCATCAGTACCAACAGGGTTGGCTACACCTTC. Its protein is CAISTNRVGYTF. The chain combines TRBV10-3 with TRBJ1-2; possibly TRBD1 for D (6 bases). V was shortened by 5 bases and J by 7 bases, with 11 bases between the two germline ends. The CDR3 length is 12 residues. The V gene's germline CDR1 is ENHRY and CDR2 SYGVKD.